This is a list of T cell receptor beta chains from one sample in a study of T cells in Graves' hyperthyroidism and ophthalmopathy. TCRdb redid the calling of the multiplex PCR reads with MiXCR, one entry per CDR3 protein. The sample consists of approximately 370,000 distinct CDR3 sequences, around 14% of them appearing once. The sample comprised blood. The receptors here all came from a woman in her thirties with Graves' hyperthyroidism. CDR3s include the opening cysteine and the closing phenylalanine or tryptophan. Fields, in order: clone size, D gene, V gene, J gene, CDR3 DNA, CDR3 protein. D genes are given only for firm matches. Only part of the rows carry a size: once, few, many, or a class if the clone is expanded.

few	-	TRBV15	TRBJ1-5	TGTGCCACCAGCAGGGTTCGAGGACAAAGCAATCAGCCCCAGCATTTT	CATSRVRGQSNQPQHF
-	-	TRBV2	TRBJ1-5	TGTGCCAGCAGTGGATTTGGGGATAGCAATCAGCCCCAGCATTTT	CASSGFGDSNQPQHF
-	-	TRBV25-1	TRBJ1-5	TGTGCCAGCAGTGAGGGACAACTGGGGGATATTAGGAATCAGCCCCAGCATTTT	CASSEGQLGDIRNQPQHF
-	TRBD1	TRBV28	TRBJ2-1	TGTGCCAGCAGTTTATCAGGGACAGGGAGTCATGAGCAGTTCTTC	CASSLSGTGSHEQFF
many	-	TRBV7-2	TRBJ2-7	TGTGCCAGCAGCTTGATGCCAGAACCCTACGAGCAGTACTTC	CASSLMPEPYEQYF
few	TRBD1	TRBV4-1	TRBJ1-2	TGCGCCAGCAGCCAGTGGCAGGGGGCCCAAGGCTACACCTTC	CASSQWQGAQGYTF
many	TRBD1	TRBV5-1	TRBJ2-3	TGCGCCAGCAGCTGGGACAGGGGAGGAGATACGCAGTATTTT	CASSWDRGGDTQYF
few	-	TRBV10-3	TRBJ2-5	TGTGCCATCAGTGAGTGGGAGACCCAGTACTTC	CAISEWETQYF
few	-	TRBV20-1	TRBJ1-1	TGCAGTGCTAGAGATCCGGAACAGGGCTCCACTGAAGCTTTCTTT	CSARDPEQGSTEAFF
many	TRBD2	TRBV7-2	TRBJ2-3	TGTGCCAGCAGCCCTAATGGACTAGCCTTTACGCAGTATTTT	CASSPNGLAFTQYF
-	-	TRBV18	TRBJ1-2	TGTGCCAGCTCACCAAGGACGGACCAAGTCGGCTACACCTTC	CASSPRTDQVGYTF
-	TRBD1	TRBV6-1	TRBJ1-5	TGTGCCAGCAGCCCGGTGACAGGGACTCAGCCCCAGCATTTT	CASSPVTGTQPQHF
many	-	TRBV30	TRBJ1-5	TGTGCCTGGAGTGTAGACGGCAGGGCAGGGAGCAATCAGCCCCAGCATTTT	CAWSVDGRAGSNQPQHF
many	TRBD2	TRBV28	TRBJ2-2	TGTGCCAGCAGCGCTAGCGGGAGCTGGACCGGGGAGCTGTTTTTT	CASSASGSWTGELFF
-	TRBD1	TRBV27	TRBJ1-6	TGTGCCAGCAGTCATCGGACAGGGACAAATTCACCCCTCCACTTT	CASSHRTGTNSPLHF
many	-	TRBV3-1	TRBJ2-7	TGTGCCAGTCAGGACAGAGTCTACGAGCAGTACTTC	CASQDRVYEQYF
many	-	TRBV3-1	TRBJ2-7	TGTGCCAGCAGCACCCCGCCGGGTGAGCAGTACTTC	CASSTPPGEQYF
many	TRBD2	TRBV20-1	TRBJ2-2	TGCAGTGCTAGCGGGAGGGCCGGGGAGCTGTTTTTT	CSASGRAGELFF
few	TRBD2	TRBV15	TRBJ2-1	TGTGCCACCAGGATAGCGGGAGGGCCGGTCTATGAGCAGTTCTTC	CATRIAGGPVYEQFF
few	-	TRBV7-9	TRBJ2-1	TGTGCCAGCAGCTTTCACTCGGGAACGTGGAATGAGCAGTTCTTC	CASSFHSGTWNEQFF
many	TRBD1	TRBV24-1	TRBJ2-7	TGTGCCACCAGTGAAACCGGGACAGGGTTGAGGAACGAGCAGTACTTC	CATSETGTGLRNEQYF
few	TRBD1	TRBV28	TRBJ2-2	TGTGCCACCACAACAGGGGGCGCCGGGACCGGGGAGCTGTTTTTT	CATTTGGAGTGELFF
many	-	TRBV2	TRBJ1-5	TGTGCCAGCAGTGATAAACAGCCCCAGCATTTT	CASSDKQPQHF
few	-	TRBV6-5	TRBJ1-1	TGTGCCAGCAGTTACTCGGGAGTCCCCCACACTGAAGCTTTCTTT	CASSYSGVPHTEAFF
many	-	TRBV28	TRBJ2-2	TGTGCCAGCACCCACACCGGGGAGCTGTTTTTT	CASTHTGELFF
few	TRBD1	TRBV15	TRBJ1-2	TGTGCCACCAGCAGAGATAGGACAGGGGATGGCTACACCTTC	CATSRDRTGDGYTF
few	TRBD1	TRBV27	TRBJ1-2	TGTGCCAGCAGGCCAAGGCCCCCAGGGGGCTCAGACTATGGCTACACCTTC	CASRPRPPGGSDYGYTF
few	TRBD1	TRBV3-1	TRBJ1-4	TGTGCCAGCAGACAGGGCCGATCGACAGGGAACGAAAAACTGTTTTTT	CASRQGRSTGNEKLFF
-	-	TRBV4-1	TRBJ2-7	TGCGCCAGCAGCCGACCAGGCTCCTACGAGCAGTACTTC	CASSRPGSYEQYF
-	-	TRBV24-1	TRBJ2-4	TGTGCCACCAGTGATTTCCGGGGGCCCAACATTCAGTACTTC	CATSDFRGPNIQYF
-	TRBD1	TRBV27	TRBJ1-2	TGTGCCAGCGGCTACCGGGACAGGGGGCTCGGCTACACCTTC	CASGYRDRGLGYTF
many	-	TRBV12-3/TRBV12-4	TRBJ2-3	TGTGCCAGCAAATGGGGCTCGTCACTCCCAGATACGCAGTATTTT	CASKWGSSLPDTQYF
few	-	TRBV6-6	TRBJ1-5	TGTGCCAGCAGTTACTCTACGGGTAGCAGGCAGCCCCAGCATTTT	CASSYSTGSRQPQHF
-	TRBD1	TRBV10-1	TRBJ1-6	TGCGCCAGCAGCGAGGACAGGATCCCCCCCTATAATTCACCCCTCCACTTT	CASSEDRIPPYNSPLHF
few	-	TRBV5-5	TRBJ1-6	TGTGCCAGCAGCTCGGGGGCAGGGCTTAATTCACCCCTCCACTTT	CASSSGAGLNSPLHF
many	TRBD1	TRBV7-9	TRBJ1-2	TGTGCCAGCAGTCACCCAGGGGGGCTGGAAGGCTACACCTTC	CASSHPGGLEGYTF
many	TRBD1	TRBV7-3	TRBJ2-2	TGTGCCAGCAGTAAGGGGGCCCTCACCGGGGAGCTGTTTTTT	CASSKGALTGELFF